The 9 T cell receptor beta chains presented below share a single source sample, sequenced in a study of blood T cells in healthy people across ages. Together with a sample-barcoded 5' primer, a J-beta primer mix was included in a second PCR lasting about 7 to 12 cycles. TCRdb processed the 5' RACE reads anew with MiXCR; each CDR3 protein has one entry. The sample shows approximately 600,000 distinct CDR3 sequences, about 53% of them seen only once. Sequences were obtained from blood. The origin of the receptors is a man aged 60 to 69 in good health.

This chain links TRBV12-3 or TRBV12-4 with TRBJ1-1; D possibly corresponds to TRBD1 (5 bases). The CDR3 spans 16 residues. Trimming removed 2 bases from V and 5 bases from J, with 18 bases in between. Here the CDR3 reads CASSLREEGARTEAFF. In nucleotides, the CDR3 is TGTGCCAGCAGTTTAAGGGAGGAAGGGGCCAGGACTGAAGCTTTCTTT.

The CDR3 DNA sequence: TGTGCCAGCAGCACATACGGGACAGGGGGCACTGAAGCTTTCTTT. It encodes CASSTYGTGGTEAFF. The chain recombines TRBV7-9 with TRBJ1-1, with 11 bases that match TRBD1. This CDR3 region has 15 residues. Germline CDR1 reads SEHNR; CDR2 reads FQNEAQ (reference sequence). V gave up 5 bases and J gave up 4 bases; unmatched junction bases: 6.

This clonotype appeared once. The CDR3 sequence is CASSAWSFSGANVLTF. DNA for the CDR3: TGTGCCAGCAGCGCCTGGAGCTTCTCTGGGGCCAACGTCCTGACTTTC. The V call is TRBV5-5, the J call TRBJ2-6, with D unresolved. V lost 4 bases to trimming and J lost 0 bases, with 11 bases between them. This CDR3 contains 16 residues. The germline gives CDR1 SGHKS, CDR2 YYEKEE (reference sequence).

V is TRBV12-3 or TRBV12-4 and J is TRBJ2-3; 9 bases map to TRBD2. V dropped 7 bases and J dropped 5; count of bases not matched to a gene: 7. The length of the CDR3 is 14 residues. CDR3 bases: TGTGCCAGCACCCCGGGACTAGCTCAAGATACGCAGTATTTT. It is translated as CASTPGLAQDTQYF.

As to this clonotype: One junction end disagrees with the germline gene, perhaps due to a read error. The chain joins TRBV6-1 to TRBJ1-2, with D possibly matching TRBD1 (5 bases). CDR1 is MNHNS and CDR2 is SASEGT in the germline V gene. The CDR3 is 12 amino acids. The CDR3 region has the DNA TGTACCAGCAGTGTTGACAGCTATGGCTACACCTTC. Protein product: CTSSVDSYGYTF.

This clonotype was counted only a few times. The rearrangement links TRBV20-1 to TRBJ2-1; perhaps TRBD1 as D (6 bases). The CDR3 has 15 residues. CDR1 DFQATT and CDR2 SNEGSKA come from the germline V gene (reference sequence). The V gene lost 1 base and the J gene lost 6 bases, with 16 bases spanning the gap. CDR3 in DNA: TGCAGTGCTAGAGCTCTTCAGGGGAGTCCCAATGAGCAGTTCTTC. This sequence encodes CSARALQGSPNEQFF.

The chain uses TRBV6-1 and TRBJ2-3; 14 bases are shared with TRBD2. V shed 6 bases, J shed 2 bases, and the junction held 10 bases outside the gene matches. Germline CDR1 and CDR2: MNHNS and SASEGT. This CDR3 has 18 residues. CDR3 sequence reads: CASRGPGTSGGLTDTQYF. Here the CDR3 DNA reads TGTGCCAGCAGAGGACCCGGGACTAGCGGGGGTCTCACAGATACGCAGTATTTT.

The sample holds a few counts of this clonotype. The rearrangement joins TRBV5-1 to TRBJ2-6, with TRBD1 identical over 9 bases. Trimming cost V 3 bases and J 0 bases; bases outside gene matches: 7. CDR3 size: 18 residues. Germline V lookup: CDR1 SGHRS, CDR2 YFSETQ. This CDR3 is CASSWGTGMGSGANVLTF. CDR3 nucleotides: TGCGCCAGCAGCTGGGGGACAGGGATGGGCTCTGGGGCCAACGTCCTGACTTTC.

This chain uses TRBV7-2 with TRBJ1-5; D gene ambiguous. V was pared by 4 bases and J by 6 bases, with 16 bases between. In germline, CDR1 is SGHTA, CDR2 FQGNSA. The CDR3 runs to 15 residues. CDR3 sequence reads: CASSYSSGIRQPQHF. The CDR3 bases are TGTGCCAGCAGCTATAGCAGCGGTATTCGTCAGCCCCAGCATTTT. Together with reference TRBV7-2 and TRBJ1-5, the CDR3 gives the full variable domain: GAGVSQSPSNKVTEKGKDVELRCDPISGHTALYWYRQSLGQGLEFLIYFQGNSAPDKSGLPSDRFSAERTGGSVSTLTIQRTQQEDSAVYLCASSYSSGIRQPQHFGDGTRLSIL.